The T cell receptor (beta chain) under discussion was sequenced for a study of neurological immune-mediated disorders. The germline V and J ends were trimmed by 1 base and 8 bases, with 9 bases remaining between them. Germline CDR1 is SEHNR and CDR2 is FQNEAQ (reference sequence). CDR3 length equals 13 residues. By 5'RACE with 10-nucleotide random UMIs, the cDNA was made. Over 190 million TCR-beta sequences (from 15-18 subjects) were yielded by each sequencing run. MiXCR, run by TCRdb on the 5' RACE reads, gives a single entry per CDR3 protein. The data show approximately 20,000 distinct CDR3 sequences, approximately 8% seen once. Sorted libraries were made with some 950,000 CD4+ or CD8+ T cells. This clonotype showed up just a few times.

Material: CD8+ T cells from blood. The chain uses TRBV7-9 and TRBJ2-1, with unresolved D. This clonotype originated in a woman aged 30 to 39 with HTLV-1-associated myelopathy (HAM/TSP). The CDR3 region is CASSLDEVYEQFF. CDR3 DNA sequence: TGTGCCAGCAGCTTAGATGAGGTGTATGAGCAGTTCTTC. The full variable domain, rest sourced from reference TRBV7-9 and TRBJ2-1, is DTGVSQNPRHKITKRGQNVTFRCDPISEHNRLYWYRQTLGQGPEFLTYFQNEAQLEKSRLLSDRFSAERPKGSFSTLEIQRTEQGDSAMYLCASSLDEVYEQFFGPGTRLTVL.